The T cell receptor beta chain under discussion was sequenced for a study of shared clonotypes between healthy human individuals. The assay was immunoSEQ multiplex PCR, and TCRdb's table has in-frame clones only and misses some. The data contain about 2 million clones, over 85% of them singletons. For this clone: The sample holds other DNA sequences that translate to the same CDR3.

The germline gives CDR1 SGHRS, CDR2 YFSETQ. V dropped 0 bases and J dropped 3; count of bases not matched to a gene: 3. The CDR3 is 16 residues long. This sequence was found in a man between 18 and 35 years old in good health. The chain combines TRBV5-1 with TRBJ2-3; TRBD2 aligns across 11 bases. Sequenced input: naive CD4+ T cells sorted from blood. Subset defined: CD45RA+ positively selected. CDR3 nucleotides: TGCGCCAGCAGCTTGGGGGCTAGCGGGAGGACAGATACGCAGTATTTT. Protein sequence: CASSLGASGRTDTQYF.